These T cell receptor beta chains were read from a single sample in a study of cytomegalovirus exposure and HLA in healthy donors. Repertoires were generated with immunoSEQ multiplex PCR, while TCRdb's copy carries only in-frame clones and drops some. The profile covers under 250,000 clones, with 85% appearing a single time and less than 2.5% taken by the ten largest. Sequencing was done on a sample of PBMCs. These receptors were collected from a woman aged 45-65 years in good health and CMV-seronegative. The conserved cysteine and the conserved F or W are not part of the CDR3 here.

CDR3 length,V gene,J gene,CDR3 protein
13,TRBV9,TRBJ2-3,ASSVDVLSTDTQY
16,TRBV7-9,TRBJ2-1,ASSAGTSGVVAHNEQF
13,TRBV7-9,TRBJ2-1,ASSRADSGYNEQF
16,TRBV5-1,TRBJ2-1,ASSLDGIPSGSWNEQF
13,TRBV7-2,TRBJ1-4,ASSLSPVTNEKLF
14,TRBV5-1,TRBJ2-2,AGSLEASVYTGELF
12,TRBV6-6,TRBJ1-1,ASSYSGREAEAF
15,TRBV5-1,TRBJ2-2,ASSLVRAGVNTGELF
13,TRBV11-2,TRBJ2-7,ASSLSRDRAYEQY
13,TRBV2,TRBJ2-2,ASRDQEGNTGELF
13,TRBV7-9,TRBJ2-2,ASSLRAGGPGELF
14,TRBV5-1,TRBJ2-1,ASSTLLAGAHNEQF
17,TRBV15,TRBJ1-5,ATSLETGGVGLSNQPQH
13,TRBV2,TRBJ2-7,ASRALDSYTYEQY
12,TRBV4-3,TRBJ1-2,ASSPAWGSSGYT
13,TRBV15,TRBJ2-3,ATSRDPAGTDTQY
11,TRBV7-9,TRBJ2-7,ASSFQGSYEQY
11,TRBV6-6,TRBJ2-1,ASSPLQGMGQF
13,TRBV10-2,TRBJ1-5,ASSENRAGNQPQH
11,TRBV6-6,TRBJ2-1,ASSYPQGNEQF
12,TRBV5-1,TRBJ1-2,ASSTTGLNYGYT
10,TRBV5-1,TRBJ1-2,ASSPGTCGYT
16,TRBV6-1,TRBJ2-5,ASSEPGLAGGRVETQY
16,TRBV19,TRBJ1-2,ASSMSNNVRTGTCGYT
13,TRBV5-1,TRBJ2-5,ASTPRAGERETQY
10,TRBV25-1,TRBJ1-1,ASRGPPPEAF
13,TRBV4-2,TRBJ2-3,ASSQDSTVLDTQY
13,TRBV18,TRBJ1-3,ASSPDLLRGNTIY
12,TRBV27,TRBJ1-2,ASRVPGQGSGYT
11,TRBV27,TRBJ1-1,ASSVGRVTEAF
14,TRBV5-1,TRBJ1-1,ASSHTGGFKNTEAF
15,TRBV11-2,TRBJ2-7,ASSQRTTGGFSYEQY
13,TRBV14,TRBJ2-1,ASSRVAGVPAEQF
16,TRBV19,TRBJ1-3,ASRGANRQRSSGNTIY
13,TRBV7-9,TRBJ1-3,ASSPTGGEGNTIY
14,TRBV7-9,TRBJ2-7,SSSLVSGSSKYEQY